The clone carrying this TCR beta chain occurred many times. Its target is not known. This specimen belongs to a study of T cell repertoires in cytomegalovirus infection. Study in general: Matching HLA type, along with CMV infection, was indicated by public TCR beta signatures.

Germline CDR1 is SGHTA and CDR2 is FQGNSA. The CDR3 loop spans 13 amino acids. The V and J ends lost 5 bases and 9 bases respectively, with 17 bases between them. Findings of the study overall: CMV carriers with the relevant HLA were identified by cumulative public TCR beta family frequency. HLA-C-restricted CMV clonotypes gave the most frequent clonotype in two of eight donors.

TCRdb re-derived calls from the reads in MiXCR, one entry per CDR3 protein. The table records more than 150,000 distinct CDR3 sequences, roughly 17% of them present only once. The receptor's source is a human donor in good health (CMV status not recorded). Some clones in this sample may be carry-over from other donors' samples. The chain joins TRBV7-2 to TRBJ2-7; D may match TRBD1 or TRBD2 (5 bases each). Specimen: CD8+ T cells from PBMCs. CDR3: CASSPSGPVGQYF. CDR3 DNA sequence: TGTGCCAGCAGCCCCTCGGGGCCTGTTGGGCAGTACTTC.